The sequence of this T cell receptor beta chain was determined in a study of blood T cell repertoires in COVID-19. Study information: The United States, Italy and Spain were the sources of the acute and convalescent COVID-19 samples.

Using immunoSEQ multiplex PCR, the repertoire was profiled, and TCRdb retains in-frame clones only, with some absent. The sample holds under 200,000 clones, 87% seen once. Germline trimming cut 4 bases from V and 7 bases from J; bases unmatched to any gene: 10. The CDR3 runs to 14 residues. Per germline, CDR1 GTSNPN and CDR2 SVGIG (reference sequence). This sequence joins TRBV30 and TRBJ1-5; 7 bases map to TRBD1. Sequenced: peripheral blood. The source of this sequence is a woman aged 55-75 years who had recovered from COVID-19. The CDR3 is CAWNKGTVDQPQHF. The CDR3 DNA follows: TGTGCCTGGAACAAAGGGACAGTGGACCAGCCCCAGCATTTT.